The T cell receptor beta chain under discussion was sequenced for a study of identical twins. As concerns this clonotype: Its antigen remains unknown.

Study-wide points: Where out-of-frame alpha sequences were twin-shared, they showed excess low generation probability. Cord blood beta clonotypes that were abundant carried fewer insertions, and memory repertoires showed no such trend.

After template switching added a universal primer site, the resulting cDNA carried unique molecular identifiers. A single record per CDR3 protein comes from TCRdb applying MiXCR to the 5' RACE reads. The table has some 500,000 distinct CDR3 sequences, approximately 14% seen once. This same sample was also part of a study on yellow fever vaccine responses in identical twins.

This TCR came from a woman aged 18-30 years in good health. Sequencing was carried out using CD4+ T cells sorted from blood.

In nucleotides, the CDR3 is TGCAGCGGTAACCCCCCGGGACTGCCCTACGAGCAGTACTTC. It yields the protein CSGNPPGLPYEQYF. V and J are TRBV20-1 and TRBJ2-7, with D possibly matching TRBD2 (6 bases). Germline loops: CDR1 DFQATT, CDR2 SNEGSKA (reference sequence). The CDR3 sequence is 14 residues long.